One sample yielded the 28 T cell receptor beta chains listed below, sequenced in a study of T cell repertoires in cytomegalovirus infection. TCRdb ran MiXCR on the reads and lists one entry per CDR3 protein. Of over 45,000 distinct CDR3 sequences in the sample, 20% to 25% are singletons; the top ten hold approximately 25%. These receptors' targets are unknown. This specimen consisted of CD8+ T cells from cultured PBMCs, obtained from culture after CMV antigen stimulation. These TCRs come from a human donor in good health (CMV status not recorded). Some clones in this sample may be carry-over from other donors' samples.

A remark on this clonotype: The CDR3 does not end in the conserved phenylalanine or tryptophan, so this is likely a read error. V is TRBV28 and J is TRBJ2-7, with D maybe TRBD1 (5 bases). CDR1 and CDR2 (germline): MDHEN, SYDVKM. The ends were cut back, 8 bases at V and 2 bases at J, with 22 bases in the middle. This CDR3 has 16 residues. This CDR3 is CASPPSGQGMTYEQYL. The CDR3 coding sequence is TGTGCCAGCCCGCCTTCCGGGCAGGGAATGACCTACGAGCAGTACCTC.

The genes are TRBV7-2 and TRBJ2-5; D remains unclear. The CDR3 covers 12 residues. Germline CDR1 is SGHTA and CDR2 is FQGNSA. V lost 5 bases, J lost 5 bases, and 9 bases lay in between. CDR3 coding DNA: TGTGCCAGCAGCCCCCCTGGGGAGACCCAGTACTTC. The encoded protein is CASSPPGETQYF. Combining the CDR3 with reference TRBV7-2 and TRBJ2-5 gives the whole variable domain GAGVSQSPSNKVTEKGKDVELRCDPISGHTALYWYRQSLGQGLEFLIYFQGNSAPDKSGLPSDRFSAERTGGSVSTLTIQRTQQEDSAVYLCASSPPGETQYFGPGTRLLVL.

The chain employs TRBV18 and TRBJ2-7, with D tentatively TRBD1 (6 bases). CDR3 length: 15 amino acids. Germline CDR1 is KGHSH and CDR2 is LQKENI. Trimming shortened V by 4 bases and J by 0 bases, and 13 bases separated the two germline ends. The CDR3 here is CASSLKDSRSYEQYF. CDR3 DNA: TGTGCCAGCTCACTTAAGGACAGCCGCTCCTACGAGCAGTACTTC.

The CDR3 coding sequence is TGTGCCAGCAGTTTTCGGTGGGAGCTGAACACTGAAGCTTTCTTT. Translated, it gives CASSFRWELNTEAFF. The chain recombines TRBV28 with TRBJ1-1; D unresolved. This CDR3 spans 15 amino acids. CDR1 MDHEN and CDR2 SYDVKM come from the germline V gene. Deletions cut 3 bases from V and 0 bases from J, with 11 bases between.

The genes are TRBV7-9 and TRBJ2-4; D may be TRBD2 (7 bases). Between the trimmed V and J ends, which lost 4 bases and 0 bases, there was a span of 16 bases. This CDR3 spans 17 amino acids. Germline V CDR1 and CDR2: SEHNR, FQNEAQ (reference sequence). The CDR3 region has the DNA TGTGCCAGCAGCTCAGGACTGGCGGGGGCAGCCAAAAACATTCAGTACTTC. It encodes CASSSGLAGAAKNIQYF.

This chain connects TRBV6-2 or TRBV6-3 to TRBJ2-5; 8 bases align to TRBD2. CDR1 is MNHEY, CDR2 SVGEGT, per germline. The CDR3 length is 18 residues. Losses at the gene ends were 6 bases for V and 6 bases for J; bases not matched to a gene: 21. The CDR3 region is CASRQLPGTRDAGKTQYF. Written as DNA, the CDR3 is TGTGCCAGCAGACAACTCCCCGGGACTAGAGATGCCGGGAAGACCCAGTACTTC.

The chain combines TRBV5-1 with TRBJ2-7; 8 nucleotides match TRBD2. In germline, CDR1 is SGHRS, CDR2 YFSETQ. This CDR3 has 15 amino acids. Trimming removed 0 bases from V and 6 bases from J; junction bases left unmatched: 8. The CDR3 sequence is CASSLEASGRSEQYF. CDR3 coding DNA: TGCGCCAGCAGCTTGGAAGCCAGCGGGAGAAGCGAGCAGTACTTC. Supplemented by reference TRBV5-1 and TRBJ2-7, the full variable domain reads KAGVTQTPRYLIKTRGQQVTLSCSPISGHRSVSWYQQTPGQGLQFLFEYFSETQRNKGNFPGRFSGRQFSNSRSEMNVSTLELGDSALYLCASSLEASGRSEQYFGPGTRLTVT.

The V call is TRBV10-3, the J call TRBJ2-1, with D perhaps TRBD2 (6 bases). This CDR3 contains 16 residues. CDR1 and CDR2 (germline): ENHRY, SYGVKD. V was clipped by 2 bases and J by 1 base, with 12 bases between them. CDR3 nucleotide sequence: TGTGCCATCAGTGAGGGACTATTTACTTCCTACAATGAGCAGTTCTTC. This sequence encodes CAISEGLFTSYNEQFF.

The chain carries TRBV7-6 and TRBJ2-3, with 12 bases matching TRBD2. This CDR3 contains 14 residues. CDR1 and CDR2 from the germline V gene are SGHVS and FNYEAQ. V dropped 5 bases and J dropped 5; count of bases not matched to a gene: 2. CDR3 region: CASSTSGRIDTQYF. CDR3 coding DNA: TGTGCCAGCAGCACTAGCGGGAGGATAGATACGCAGTATTTT.

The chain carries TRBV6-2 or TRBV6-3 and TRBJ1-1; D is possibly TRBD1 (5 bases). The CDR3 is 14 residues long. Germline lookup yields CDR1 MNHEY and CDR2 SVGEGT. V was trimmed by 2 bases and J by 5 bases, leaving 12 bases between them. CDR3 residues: CASSYKGLGTEAFF. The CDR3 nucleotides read TGTGCCAGCAGTTACAAGGGGCTTGGGACTGAAGCTTTCTTT.

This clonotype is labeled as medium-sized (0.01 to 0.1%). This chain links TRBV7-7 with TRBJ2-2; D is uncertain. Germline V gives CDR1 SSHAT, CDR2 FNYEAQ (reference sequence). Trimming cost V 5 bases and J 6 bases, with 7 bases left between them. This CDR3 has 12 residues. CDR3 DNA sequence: TGTGCCAGCAGCCCGCCCTCCGGGGAGCTGTTTTTT. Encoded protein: CASSPPSGELFF.

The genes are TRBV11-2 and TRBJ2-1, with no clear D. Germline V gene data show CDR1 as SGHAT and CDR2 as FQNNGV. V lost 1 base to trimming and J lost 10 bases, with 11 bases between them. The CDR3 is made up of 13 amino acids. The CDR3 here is CASSLVGYREQFF. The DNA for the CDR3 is TGTGCCAGCAGCTTAGTAGGTTACAGAGAGCAGTTCTTC.

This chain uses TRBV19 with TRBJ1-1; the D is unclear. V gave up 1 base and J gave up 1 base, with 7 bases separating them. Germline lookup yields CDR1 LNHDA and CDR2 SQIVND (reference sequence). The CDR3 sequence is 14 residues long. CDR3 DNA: TGTGCCAGTAGTATAGCTGGCCGGAACACTGAAGCTTTCTTT. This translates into CASSIAGRNTEAFF.

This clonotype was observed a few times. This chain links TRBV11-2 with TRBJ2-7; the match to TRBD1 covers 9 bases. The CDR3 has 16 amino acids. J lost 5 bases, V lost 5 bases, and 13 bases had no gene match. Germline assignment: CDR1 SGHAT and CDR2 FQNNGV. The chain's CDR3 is CASSPRAGQGQNEQYF. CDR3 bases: TGTGCCAGCAGCCCTCGGGCGGGACAGGGTCAAAACGAGCAGTACTTC.

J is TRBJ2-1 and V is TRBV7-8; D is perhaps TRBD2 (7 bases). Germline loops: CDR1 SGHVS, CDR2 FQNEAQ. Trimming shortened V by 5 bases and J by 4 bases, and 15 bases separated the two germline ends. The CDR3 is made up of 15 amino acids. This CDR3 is CASSRGGAFYNEQFF. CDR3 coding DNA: TGTGCCAGCAGCCGAGGGGGGGCCTTTTACAATGAGCAGTTCTTC. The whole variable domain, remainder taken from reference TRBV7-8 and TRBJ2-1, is GAGVSQSPRYKVAKRGQDVALRCDPISGHVSLFWYQQALGQGPEFLTYFQNEAQLDKSGLPSDRFFAERPEGSVSTLKIQRTQQEDSAVYLCASSRGGAFYNEQFFGPGTRLTVL.

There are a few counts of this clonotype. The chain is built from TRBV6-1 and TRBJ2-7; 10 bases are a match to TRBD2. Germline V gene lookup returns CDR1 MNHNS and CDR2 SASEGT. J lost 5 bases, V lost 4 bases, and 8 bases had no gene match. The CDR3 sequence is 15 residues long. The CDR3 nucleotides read TGTGCCAGCAGTGCAAACCCTAGCGGGAGTGACGAGCAGTACTTC. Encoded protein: CASSANPSGSDEQYF.

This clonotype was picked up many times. The CDR3 loop is CASSSDTSGRSTDTQYF. CDR3 bases: TGTGCCAGCAGTTCCGATACTAGCGGGAGGAGCACAGATACGCAGTATTTT. The V call is TRBV28, the J call TRBJ2-3; TRBD2 matches at 12 bases. The CDR3 runs to 17 residues. Germline V gene data show CDR1 as MDHEN and CDR2 as SYDVKM. Trimming at V came to 4 bases and at J to 0 bases, leaving 5 bases not matched to a gene.

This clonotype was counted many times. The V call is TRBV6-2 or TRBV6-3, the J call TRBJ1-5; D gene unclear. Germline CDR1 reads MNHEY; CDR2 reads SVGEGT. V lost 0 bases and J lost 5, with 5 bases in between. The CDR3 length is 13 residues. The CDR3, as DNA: TGTGCCAGCAGTTACTCGATACATCAGCCCCAGCATTTT. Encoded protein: CASSYSIHQPQHF.

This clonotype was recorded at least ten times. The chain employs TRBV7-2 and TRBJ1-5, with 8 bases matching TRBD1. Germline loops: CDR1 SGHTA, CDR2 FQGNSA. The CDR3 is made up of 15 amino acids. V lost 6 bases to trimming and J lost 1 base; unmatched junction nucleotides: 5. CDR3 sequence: CASRAHRGSNQPQHF. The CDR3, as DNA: TGTGCCAGCAGGGCTCACAGGGGGAGCAATCAGCCCCAGCATTTT.

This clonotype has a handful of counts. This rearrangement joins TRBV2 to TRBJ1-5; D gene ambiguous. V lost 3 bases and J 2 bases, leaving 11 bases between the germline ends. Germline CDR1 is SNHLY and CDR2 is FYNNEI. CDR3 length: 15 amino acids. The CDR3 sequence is CASSDWAKGNQPQHF. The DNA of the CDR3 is TGTGCCAGCAGTGATTGGGCCAAGGGCAATCAGCCCCAGCATTTT.

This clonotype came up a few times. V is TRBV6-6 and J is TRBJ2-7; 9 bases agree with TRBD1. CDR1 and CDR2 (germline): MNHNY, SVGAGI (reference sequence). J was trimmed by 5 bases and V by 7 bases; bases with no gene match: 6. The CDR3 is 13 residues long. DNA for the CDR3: TGTGCCAGCACGGGGACAGGGCTAAACGAGCAGTACTTC. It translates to CASTGTGLNEQYF.

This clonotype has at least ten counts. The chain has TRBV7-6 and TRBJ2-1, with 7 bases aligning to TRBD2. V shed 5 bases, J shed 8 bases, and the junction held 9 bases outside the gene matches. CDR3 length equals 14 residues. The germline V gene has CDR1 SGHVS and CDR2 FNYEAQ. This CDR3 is CASSLSGPIDEQFF. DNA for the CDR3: TGTGCCAGCAGCCTTAGCGGGCCCATAGATGAGCAGTTCTTC.

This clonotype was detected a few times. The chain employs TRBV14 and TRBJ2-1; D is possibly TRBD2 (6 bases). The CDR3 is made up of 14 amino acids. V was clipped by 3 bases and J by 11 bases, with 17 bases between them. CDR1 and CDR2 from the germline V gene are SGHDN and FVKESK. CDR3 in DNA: TGTGCCAGCAGCCAGACTAGTGGACCCCCTCAGCAGTTCTTC. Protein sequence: CASSQTSGPPQQFF.

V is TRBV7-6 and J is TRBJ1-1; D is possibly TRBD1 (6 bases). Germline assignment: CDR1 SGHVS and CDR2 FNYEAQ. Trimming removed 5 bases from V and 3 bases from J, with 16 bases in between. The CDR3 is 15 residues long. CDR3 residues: CASSPRPGADTEAFF. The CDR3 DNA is TGTGCCAGCAGCCCACGCCCGGGGGCGGACACTGAAGCTTTCTTT.

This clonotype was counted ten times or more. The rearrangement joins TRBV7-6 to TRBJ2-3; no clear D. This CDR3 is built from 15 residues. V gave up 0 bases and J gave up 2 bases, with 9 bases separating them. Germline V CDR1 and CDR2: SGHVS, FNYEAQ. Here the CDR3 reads CASSLASPNTDTQYF. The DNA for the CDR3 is TGTGCCAGCAGCTTAGCATCGCCGAACACAGATACGCAGTATTTT.

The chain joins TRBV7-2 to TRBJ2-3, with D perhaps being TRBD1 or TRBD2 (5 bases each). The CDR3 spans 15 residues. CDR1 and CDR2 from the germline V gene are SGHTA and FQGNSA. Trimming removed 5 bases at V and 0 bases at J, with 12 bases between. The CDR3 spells CASSPRGTSTDTQYF. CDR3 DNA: TGTGCCAGCAGCCCGAGGGGAACTAGCACAGATACGCAGTATTTT. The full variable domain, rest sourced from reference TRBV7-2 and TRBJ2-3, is GAGVSQSPSNKVTEKGKDVELRCDPISGHTALYWYRQSLGQGLEFLIYFQGNSAPDKSGLPSDRFSAERTGGSVSTLTIQRTQQEDSAVYLCASSPRGTSTDTQYFGPGTRLTVL.

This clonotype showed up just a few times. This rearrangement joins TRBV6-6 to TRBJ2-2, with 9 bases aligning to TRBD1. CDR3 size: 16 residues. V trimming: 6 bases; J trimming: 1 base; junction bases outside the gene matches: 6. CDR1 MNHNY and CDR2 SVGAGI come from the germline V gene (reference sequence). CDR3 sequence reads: CASSKLGQGNTGELFF. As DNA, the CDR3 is TGTGCCAGCAGCAAACTGGGACAGGGGAACACCGGGGAGCTGTTTTTT.

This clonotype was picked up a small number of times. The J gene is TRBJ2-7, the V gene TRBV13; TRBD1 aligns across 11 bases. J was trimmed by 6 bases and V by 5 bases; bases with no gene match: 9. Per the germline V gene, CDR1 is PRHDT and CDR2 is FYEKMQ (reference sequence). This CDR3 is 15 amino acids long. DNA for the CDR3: TGTGCCAGCAGCCTCCGGGACAGGGGGAACGTCGAGCAGTACTTC. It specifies CASSLRDRGNVEQYF.